A single sample gave rise to the 12 T cell receptor beta chains below, sequenced in a study of blood T cell repertoires in COVID-19 (dated by TCRdb to 2020 to 2021). Library construction relied on the immunoSEQ multiplex PCR assay. TCRdb provides this immuneACCESS table in a form limited to in-frame rearrangements. Some clones are lacking; in checked studies, under half of them reflect an unresolved V gene, and why the rest are absent is not known. In this sample the table shows some 150,000 clones, around 84% of which occur a single time. The ten largest clones capture about 16% of the sample. The specimen was PBMCs or T cells enriched from blood (not recorded which). These receptors came from a man aged 50-60 years who had recovered from COVID-19.

V usage is TRBV29-1 and J usage is TRBJ1-1; the D is unclear. The CDR3 totals 12 residues. Germline V gene lookup returns CDR1 SQVTM and CDR2 ANQGSEA. The V gene lost 4 bases and the J gene lost 1 base, with 7 bases spanning the gap. The CDR3: CSVGGSNTEAFF. CDR3 sequence (DNA): TGCAGCGTTGGCGGATCGAACACTGAAGCTTTCTTT.

The chain uses TRBV4-1 and TRBJ2-3; D gene ambiguous. The CDR3 runs to 14 residues. V was trimmed by 0 bases and J by 2 bases, leaving 6 bases between them. CDR1 and CDR2 (germline): MGHRA, YSYEKL. The CDR3 DNA follows: TGCGCCAGCAGCCAAGACAGGTCCACAGATACGCAGTATTTT. Translating gives CASSQDRSTDTQYF.

V and J are TRBV3-1 (or the pseudogene TRBV3-2) and TRBJ2-7; D may be TRBD2 (6 bases). CDR3 length: 17 amino acids. Trimming stripped 1 base from V and 2 bases from J, with 18 bases between. Germline V gene sequence: CDR1 LGHDT, CDR2 YNNKEL (reference sequence). The CDR3 protein is CASSQVTWAGSTYEQYF. CDR3 sequence (DNA): TGTGCCAGCAGCCAAGTGACCTGGGCGGGGAGTACCTACGAGCAGTACTTC.

A few counts support this clone. This chain uses TRBV24-1 with TRBJ2-3, with 7 bases that match TRBD1. Germline CDR1 KGHDR, CDR2 SFDVKD. Trimming removed 1 base from V and 1 base from J; junction bases left unmatched: 7. The CDR3 extends over 17 amino acids. The CDR3 loop reads CATSDFWDSRGTDTQYF. The DNA for the CDR3 is TGTGCCACCAGTGATTTTTGGGACAGTCGAGGCACAGATACGCAGTATTTT.

This clone was detected only a few times. The genes are TRBV6-5 and TRBJ1-2; 7 nucleotides agree with TRBD1. The CDR3 is 15 amino acids. Trimming removed 6 bases from V and 1 base from J; junction bases left unmatched: 8. Per the germline V gene, CDR1 is MNHEY and CDR2 is SVGAGI. The CDR3 DNA is TGTGCCAGCAGACGCGGACAGGACTATAACTATGGCTACACCTTC. Its translation is CASRRGQDYNYGYTF.

The V call is TRBV12-3 or TRBV12-4, the J call TRBJ1-2; D unresolved. This CDR3 spans 13 amino acids. V lost 5 bases, J lost 4 bases, and 11 bases lay in between. CDR3 region: CASSPETVYGYTF. CDR3 in DNA: TGTGCCAGCAGTCCGGAGACCGTCTATGGCTACACCTTC.

V is TRBV19 and J is TRBJ2-5; tentatively, D is TRBD2 (6 bases). The germline V and J ends were trimmed by 6 bases and 2 bases, with 16 bases remaining between them. CDR3 size: 15 residues. Germline V gene data show CDR1 as LNHDA and CDR2 as SQIVND (reference sequence). CDR3 DNA sequence: TGTGCCAGTAGCCGGGGCGGGGTCGGGCAAGAGACCCAGTACTTC. Amino acid sequence: CASSRGGVGQETQYF. The whole variable domain, remainder taken from reference TRBV19 and TRBJ2-5, is DGGITQSPKYLFRKEGQNVTLSCEQNLNHDAMYWYRQDPGQGLRLIYYSQIVNDFQKGDIAEGYSVSREKKESFPLTVTSAQKNPTAFYLCASSRGGVGQETQYFGPGTRLLVL.

This chain uses TRBV12-3 or TRBV12-4 with TRBJ1-1, with TRBD1 as a possible D gene (5 bases). The CDR3 covers 13 residues. Trimming took 7 bases from V and 3 from J, leaving 12 bases between them. CDR3: CASNQGGDTEAFF. In nucleotides, the CDR3 is TGTGCCAGCAACCAGGGAGGGGACACTGAAGCTTTCTTT.

The V and J genes are TRBV5-1 and TRBJ2-5, with D possibly TRBD2 on 5 matching bases. Per germline, CDR1 SGHRS and CDR2 YFSETQ. There are 15 residues in the CDR3. The V gene lost 4 bases and the J gene lost 3 bases, with 16 bases spanning the gap. The CDR3 loop is CASSARTGSEETQYF. The CDR3 DNA follows: TGCGCCAGCAGCGCCCGGACGGGGTCCGAAGAGACCCAGTACTTC.

J is TRBJ1-2 and V is TRBV5-8; TRBD1 matches 9 bases. Germline V gene data show CDR1 as SGHTS and CDR2 as YDEGEE. Trimming at V came to 6 bases and at J to 8 bases, leaving 11 bases not matched to a gene. This CDR3 has 14 residues. CDR3 in amino acids: CASTFNRGRRGYTF. In DNA form, the CDR3 reads TGTGCCAGCACCTTCAACAGGGGGCGTCGCGGCTACACCTTC. Complete variable domain (other parts from reference TRBV5-8 and TRBJ1-2): EAGVTQSPTHLIKTRGQQATLRCSPISGHTSVYWYQQALGLGLQFLLWYDEGEERNRGNFPPRFSGRQFPNYSSELNVNALELEDSALYLCASTFNRGRRGYTFGSGTRLTVV.

The V and J genes are TRBV5-4 and TRBJ1-5; D ambiguous. CDR1 and CDR2 (germline): SGHNT, YYREEE (reference sequence). Trimming took off 4 bases at V and 6 bases at J, with 20 bases between the two ends. The CDR3 totals 16 residues. Written as DNA, the CDR3 is TGTGCCAGCAGCACGTACATGAGGAGGGCCGCTCAGCCCCAGCATTTT. This encodes CASSTYMRRAAQPQHF. The complete variable domain, with remaining parts taken from reference TRBV5-4 and TRBJ1-5, reads ETGVTQSPTHLIKTRGQQVTLRCSSQSGHNTVSWYQQALGQGPQFIFQYYREEENGRGNFPPRFSGLQFPNYSSELNVNALELDDSALYLCASSTYMRRAAQPQHFGDGTRLSIL.

This clone appeared a few times. The chain recombines TRBV11-1 with TRBJ1-6; D is ambiguous. CDR1 is SGHAT, CDR2 FQDESV, per germline (reference sequence). The CDR3 has 13 amino acids. The germline V and J ends were trimmed by 1 base and 5 bases, with 3 bases remaining between them. The CDR3 sequence is CASSLGHNSPLHF. As DNA, the CDR3 is TGTGCCAGCAGCTTAGGGCATAATTCACCCCTCCACTTT.